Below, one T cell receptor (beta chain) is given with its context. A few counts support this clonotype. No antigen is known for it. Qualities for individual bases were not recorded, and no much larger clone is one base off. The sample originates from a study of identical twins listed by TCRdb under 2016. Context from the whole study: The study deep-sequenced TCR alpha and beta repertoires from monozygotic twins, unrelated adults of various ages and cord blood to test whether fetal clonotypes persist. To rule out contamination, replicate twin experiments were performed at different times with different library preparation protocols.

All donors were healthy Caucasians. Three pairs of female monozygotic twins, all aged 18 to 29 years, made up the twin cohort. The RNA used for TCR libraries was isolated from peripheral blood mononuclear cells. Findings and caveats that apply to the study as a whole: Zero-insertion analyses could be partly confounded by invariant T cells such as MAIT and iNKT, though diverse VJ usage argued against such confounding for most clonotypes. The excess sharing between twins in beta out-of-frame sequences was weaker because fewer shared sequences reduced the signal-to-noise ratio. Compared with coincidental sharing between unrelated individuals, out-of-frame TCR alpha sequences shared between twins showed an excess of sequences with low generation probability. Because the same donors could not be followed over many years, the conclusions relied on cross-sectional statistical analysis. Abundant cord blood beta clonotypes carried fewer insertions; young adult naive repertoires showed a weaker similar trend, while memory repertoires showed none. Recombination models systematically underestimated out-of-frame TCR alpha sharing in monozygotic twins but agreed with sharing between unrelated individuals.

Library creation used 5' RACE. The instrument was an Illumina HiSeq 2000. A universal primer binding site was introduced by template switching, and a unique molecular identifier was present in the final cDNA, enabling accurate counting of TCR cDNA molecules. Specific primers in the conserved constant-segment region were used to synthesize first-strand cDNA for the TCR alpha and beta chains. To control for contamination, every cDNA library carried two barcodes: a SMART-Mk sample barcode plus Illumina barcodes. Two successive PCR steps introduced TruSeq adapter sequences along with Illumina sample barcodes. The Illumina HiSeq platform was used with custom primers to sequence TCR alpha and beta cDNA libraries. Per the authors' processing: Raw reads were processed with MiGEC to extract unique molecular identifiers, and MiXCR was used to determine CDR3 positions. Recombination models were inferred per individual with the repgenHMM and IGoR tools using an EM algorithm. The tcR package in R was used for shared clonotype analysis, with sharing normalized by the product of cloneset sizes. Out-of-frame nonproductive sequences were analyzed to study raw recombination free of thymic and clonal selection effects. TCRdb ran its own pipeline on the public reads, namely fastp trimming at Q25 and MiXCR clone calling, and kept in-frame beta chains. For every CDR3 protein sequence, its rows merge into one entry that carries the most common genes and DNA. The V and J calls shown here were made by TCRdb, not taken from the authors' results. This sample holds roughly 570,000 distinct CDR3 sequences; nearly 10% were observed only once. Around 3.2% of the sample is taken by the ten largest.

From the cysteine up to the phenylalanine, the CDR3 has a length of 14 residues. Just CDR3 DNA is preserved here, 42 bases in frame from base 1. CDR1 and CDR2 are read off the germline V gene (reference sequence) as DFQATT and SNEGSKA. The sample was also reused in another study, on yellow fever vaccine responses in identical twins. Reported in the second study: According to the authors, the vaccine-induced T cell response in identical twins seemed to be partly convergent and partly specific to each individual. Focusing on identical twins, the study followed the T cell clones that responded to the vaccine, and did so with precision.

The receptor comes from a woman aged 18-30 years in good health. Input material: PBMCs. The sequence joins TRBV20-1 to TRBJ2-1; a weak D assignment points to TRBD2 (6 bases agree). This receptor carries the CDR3 CSPAGTQTYNEQFF. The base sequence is TGCAGCCCTGCCGGGACTCAAACCTACAATGAGCAGTTCTTC.